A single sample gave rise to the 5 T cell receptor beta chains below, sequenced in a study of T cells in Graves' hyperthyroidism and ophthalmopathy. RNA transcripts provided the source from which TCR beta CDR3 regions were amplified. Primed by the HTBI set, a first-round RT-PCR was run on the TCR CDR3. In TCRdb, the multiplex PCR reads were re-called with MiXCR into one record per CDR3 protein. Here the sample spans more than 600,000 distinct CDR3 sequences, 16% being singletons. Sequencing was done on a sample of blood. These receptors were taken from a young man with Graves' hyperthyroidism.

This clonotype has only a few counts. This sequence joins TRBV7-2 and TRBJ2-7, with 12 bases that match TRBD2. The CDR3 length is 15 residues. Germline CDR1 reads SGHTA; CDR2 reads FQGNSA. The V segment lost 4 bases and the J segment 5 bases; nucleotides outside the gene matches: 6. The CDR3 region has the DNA TGTGCCAGCAGCTCCGAACTAGCGGGAGGTCACGAGCAGTACTTC. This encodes CASSSELAGGHEQYF.

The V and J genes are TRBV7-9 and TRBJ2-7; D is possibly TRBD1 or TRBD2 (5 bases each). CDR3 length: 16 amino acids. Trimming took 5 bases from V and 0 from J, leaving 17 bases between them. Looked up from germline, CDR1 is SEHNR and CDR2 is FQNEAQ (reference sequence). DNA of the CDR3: TGTGCCAGCAGCCCCCTCGGGACGGCAAGCTCCTACGAGCAGTACTTC. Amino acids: CASSPLGTASSYEQYF.

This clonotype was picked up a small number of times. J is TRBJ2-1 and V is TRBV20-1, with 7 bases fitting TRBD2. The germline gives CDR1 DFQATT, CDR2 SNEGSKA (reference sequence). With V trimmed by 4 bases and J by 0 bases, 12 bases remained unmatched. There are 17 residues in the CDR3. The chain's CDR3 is CSATRPAGASSYNEQFF. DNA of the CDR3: TGCAGTGCTACCCGCCCGGCGGGAGCCAGCTCCTACAATGAGCAGTTCTTC.

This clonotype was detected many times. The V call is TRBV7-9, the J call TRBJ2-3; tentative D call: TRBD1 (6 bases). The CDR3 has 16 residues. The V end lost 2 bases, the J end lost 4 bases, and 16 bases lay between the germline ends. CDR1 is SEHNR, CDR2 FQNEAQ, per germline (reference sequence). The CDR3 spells CASSLHRNREADTQYF. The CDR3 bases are TGTGCCAGCAGCTTACATCGTAACAGGGAAGCAGATACGCAGTATTTT. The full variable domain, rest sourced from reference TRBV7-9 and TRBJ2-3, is DTGVSQNPRHKITKRGQNVTFRCDPISEHNRLYWYRQTLGQGPEFLTYFQNEAQLEKSRLLSDRFSAERPKGSFSTLEIQRTEQGDSAMYLCASSLHRNREADTQYFGPGTRLTVL.

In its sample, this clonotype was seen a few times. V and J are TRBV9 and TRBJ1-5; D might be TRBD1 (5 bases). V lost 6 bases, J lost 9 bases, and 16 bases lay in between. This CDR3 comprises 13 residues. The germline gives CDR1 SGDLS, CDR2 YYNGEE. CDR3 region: CASNRAGTGPQHF. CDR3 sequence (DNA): TGTGCCAGCAATAGGGCAGGGACGGGGCCCCAGCATTTT.